The clone carrying this TCR beta chain showed up just a few times. No antigen is known for it. Germline is not matched at one junction end, which may reflect a read error. The data were taken from a study of molecular identifiers for immune sequencing clone quantification. Overall study findings and caveats: The study found clones above 20 RNA copies held over 99% of effector molecules and under 1% in naive cells.

The use of previously described methods and listed TCR primers produced the bulk TCR libraries. Each CDR3 protein is one row after TCRdb ran MiXCR on the PCR reads. The table includes about 320,000 distinct CDR3 sequences, about 23% detected once. The CDR3 is 14 residues long. Libraries from naive CD8 cells were generated from approximately 22,000 to 940,000 sorted cells (with 10%, 30% or 50% RNA). Naive CD8 T cells were sorted as CD8+CD4-CCR7+CD45RA+. The TCR sequence derives from a human donor in good health. Some libraries in this study had Jurkat cell RNA spiked in. The gene calls are TRBV5-3 and TRBJ1-1; weak D call: TRBD1 (6 bases). TRBV5-3 is an ORF for which the function is uncertain. The sample consisted of naive CD8+ T cells from blood, with Jurkat cell RNA spiked in. This sample's subset: FACS-sorted CD8+CD4-CCR7+CD45RA+ naive T cells. For the CDR3, the DNA is TGCGCCCGCAGCTTGGGGGGGGGGCCCACTGAAGCTTTCTTT. This translates into CARSLGGGPTEAFF.